This TCR beta chain was sequenced for a study of shared clonotypes between healthy human individuals. On the study more broadly: Per donor, three plates held CD4 naive cells, three held CD4 memory, two held CD8 naive and one held CD8 memory. Whole-study findings and limits: Generally, naive subsets (rather than memory subsets) showed larger estimated richness.

The germline V gene encodes CDR1 ENHRY and CDR2 SYGVKD. V was shortened by 3 bases and J by 0 bases, with 9 bases between the two germline ends. This CDR3 comprises 15 residues. On this clone itself: Its antigen is not known.

Sequenced by immunoSEQ multiplex PCR; TCRdb stores in-frame clones only, minus some. The sample has fewer than 2.5 million clones; roughly 93% are singletons. The sample was naive CD4+ T cells from PBMCs. As to subset: CD45RA+ positively selected. The gene calls are TRBV10-3 and TRBJ2-4, with no clear D. This clonotype was sampled from a man aged 18 to 30 in good health. Some clones in this sample may be carry-over from other donors' samples. The CDR3 reads CAISDSAIAKNIQYF. Here the CDR3 DNA reads TGTGCCATCAGTGATTCTGCGATAGCCAAAAACATTCAGTACTTC.